Below, 12 T cell receptor beta chains from the same sample are listed, as sequenced in a study of cytomegalovirus exposure and HLA in healthy donors. PCR employed 60 Vbeta and 13 Jbeta primers. Profiling relied on immunoSEQ multiplex PCR, and the TCRdb table lists in-frame clones only, not all of them. The sample has about 120,000 clones; around 76% are singletons. Sequenced material: PBMCs. The receptors derive from a man aged 55-75 years in good health and CMV-seropositive.

This chain uses TRBV6-6 with TRBJ2-7; weak D call: TRBD2 (7 bases). Germline lookup yields CDR1 MNHNY and CDR2 SVGAGI (reference sequence). The CDR3 consists of 13 residues. V dropped 10 bases and J dropped 0 bases, with 13 bases sitting between them. In nucleotides, the CDR3 is TGTGCCACCGAGGGGGGGTACTCCTACGAGCAGTACTTC. Translation: CATEGGYSYEQYF.

J is TRBJ2-5 and V is TRBV2; TRBD2 matches 15 bases. Losses at the gene ends were 6 bases for V and 4 bases for J; bases not matched to a gene: 6. This CDR3 contains 16 residues. Germline CDR1 reads SNHLY; CDR2 reads FYNNEI. The CDR3 sequence is CASRRTSGGELETQYF. CDR3 nucleotide sequence: TGTGCCAGCAGAAGGACTAGCGGGGGGGAGTTAGAGACCCAGTACTTC.

The genes are TRBV18 and TRBJ1-5, with 8 bases lining up with TRBD1. Germline-derived CDR1 and CDR2 are KGHSH and LQKENI. V shed 0 bases, J shed 9 bases, and the junction held 4 bases outside the gene matches. The CDR3 sequence is 14 residues long. DNA for the CDR3: TGTGCCAGCTCACCACCGGACAGGGTTTGGCCCCAGCATTTT. It is translated as CASSPPDRVWPQHF.

The rearrangement joins TRBV6-4 to TRBJ1-4; 8 positions agree with TRBD1. Germline lookup yields CDR1 MRHNA and CDR2 SNTAGT. The trim removed 6 bases at V and 0 bases at J, leaving 15 bases unmatched. This CDR3 region has 19 residues. The CDR3 DNA reads TGTGCCAGCAGCCAAACATACCGGGACAGGCGTGCAACTAATGAAAAACTGTTTTTT. This encodes CASSQTYRDRRATNEKLFF.

CDR3 residues: CASSLASEGGVYGYTF. Written as DNA, the CDR3 is TGTGCCAGCAGCTTAGCGTCCGAAGGGGGCGTCTATGGCTACACCTTC. This chain connects TRBV7-8 to TRBJ1-2, with 7 bases matching TRBD1. The CDR3 totals 16 residues. J lost 4 bases, V lost 0 bases, and 8 bases had no gene match. Germline V gene data show CDR1 as SGHVS and CDR2 as FQNEAQ.

The genes are TRBV6-1 and TRBJ1-1, with unresolved D. The CDR3 runs to 13 residues. Deletions cut 3 bases from V and 3 bases from J, with 8 bases between. Germline CDR1 MNHNS, CDR2 SASEGT. The CDR3 nucleotides are TGTGCCAGCAGTGAGGACGGGGACACTGAAGCTTTCTTT. Translating gives CASSEDGDTEAFF.

The V gene is TRBV18, the J gene TRBJ1-1; the D is unclear. Germline assignment: CDR1 KGHSH and CDR2 LQKENI. Trimming shortened V by 8 bases and J by 0 bases, and 13 bases separated the two germline ends. This CDR3 has 14 residues. This CDR3 reads CASNPAGLNTEAFF. The CDR3 nucleotides read TGTGCCAGCAACCCGGCAGGTTTGAACACTGAAGCTTTCTTT.

This chain joins TRBV4-1 and TRBJ1-3; the D gene is possibly TRBD1 (6 bases). Germline V gene lookup returns CDR1 MGHRA and CDR2 YSYEKL. This CDR3 contains 16 residues. The V and J ends lost 0 bases and 8 bases respectively, with 17 bases between them. The CDR3 region has the DNA TGCGCCAGCAGCCAAGATCGGACAGCCGGGTGGGACACCATATATTTT. It yields the protein CASSQDRTAGWDTIYF.

This chain links TRBV5-1 with TRBJ1-1; D remains ambiguous. Germline assignment: CDR1 SGHRS and CDR2 YFSETQ. The CDR3 loop spans 14 amino acids. Trimming took 0 bases from V and 3 from J, leaving 9 bases between them. CDR3 DNA: TGCGCCAGCAGCTTGGCCGCGGAATACACTGAAGCTTTCTTT. It yields the protein CASSLAAEYTEAFF.

Details on this clone: Germline and junction disagree at one end, which may indicate a read error. This chain joins TRBV2 and TRBJ2-6; 10 nucleotides align to TRBD2. This CDR3 comprises 18 residues. The germline V gene has CDR1 SNHLY and CDR2 FYNNEI. CDR3 region: CASRRSGGLTTGANGLTF. For the CDR3, the DNA is TGTGCCAGCAGACGTAGCGGGGGGCTAACAACTGGGGCCAACGGCCTGACTTTC. Looking up the rest from reference TRBV2 and TRBJ2-6 gives the full variable domain: EPEVTQTPSHQVTQMGQEVILRCVPISNHLYFYWYRQILGQKVEFLVSFYNNEISEKSEIFDDQFSVERPDGSNFTLKIRSTKLEDSAMYFCASRRSGGLTTGANGLTFGAGSRLTVL.

The chain has TRBV21-1 and TRBJ2-5; the listed D gene, TRBD2, was not tested against the DNA. TRBV21-1 is designated a pseudogene. This CDR3 region has 13 residues. CDR3 residues: CASSNGRQETQYF. Written as DNA, the CDR3 is TGTGCCAGCAGCAATGGTCGGCAAGAGACCCAGTACTTC.

The gene calls are TRBV27 and TRBJ2-5; the D gene is possibly TRBD1 (5 bases). The closer fit of TRBJ2-7 to the DNA end suggests the J call may be wrong. The V gene's germline CDR1 is MNHEY and CDR2 SMNVEV (reference sequence). The length of the CDR3 is 14 residues. As DNA, the CDR3 is TGTGCCAGCAGTCCCCGTCAGGGCTCCTACGAGCAGTACTTC. Translating gives CASSPRQGSYEQYF.